These 28 T cell receptor beta chains came from one sample sequenced in a study of blood T cell repertoires in COVID-19. Sequencing used immunoSEQ multiplex PCR; TCRdb keeps in-frame clones, though not all of them. The table includes roughly 180,000 clones, 75% to 85% detected once. The sequenced sample was peripheral blood. Every receptor here comes from a woman between 35 and 50 years old with COVID-19, enrolled during active disease.

There are a few counts of this clone. V gene TRBV7-9 combines with J gene TRBJ2-7, with 9 bases lining up with TRBD2. V lost 6 bases, J lost 5 bases, and 5 bases stayed unmatched. The CDR3 contains 13 residues. Germline CDR1 reads SEHNR; CDR2 reads FQNEAQ (reference sequence). CDR3 coding DNA: TGTGCCAGCAGACCCGGGACTAGCAACGAGCAGTACTTC. Its translation is CASRPGTSNEQYF.

The V gene is TRBV7-3, the J gene TRBJ2-3, with D tentatively TRBD2 (5 bases). CDR1 is SGHTA and CDR2 is FQGTGA in the germline V gene. The CDR3 has 13 residues. Trimming cost V 8 bases and J 1 base, with 10 bases left between them. This CDR3 reads CASATGGTDTQYF. CDR3 nucleotides: TGTGCCAGCGCTACCGGGGGCACAGATACGCAGTATTTT.

This clone was observed once. The chain has TRBV7-9 and TRBJ1-4, with a weak D call TRBD1 (5 bases). The CDR3 sequence is 14 residues long. Germline V gene data show CDR1 as SEHNR and CDR2 as FQNEAQ (reference sequence). Deletions cut 5 bases from V and 3 bases from J, with 10 bases between. The CDR3 loop reads CASSGGAPNEKLFF. CDR3 DNA: TGTGCCAGCAGCGGAGGGGCTCCTAATGAAAAACTGTTTTTT.

The chain joins TRBV7-6 to TRBJ2-5, with 7 nucleotides matching TRBD2. This CDR3 is built from 14 residues. Per the germline V gene, CDR1 is SGHVS and CDR2 is FNYEAQ. Trimming at V came to 6 bases and at J to 2 bases, leaving 6 bases not matched to a gene. DNA for the CDR3: TGTGCCAGCAGTCCTACTAGCGTACAAGAGACCCAGTACTTC. It is translated as CASSPTSVQETQYF.

This clone was observed a handful of times. This chain joins TRBV6-4 and TRBJ2-1; weak D call: TRBD2 (5 bases). V dropped 4 bases and J dropped 4 bases, with 14 bases sitting between them. Germline CDR1 MRHNA, CDR2 SNTAGT. The CDR3 consists of 15 residues. The CDR3 loop is CASSVESGGYNEQFF. CDR3 DNA: TGTGCCAGCAGTGTTGAGAGCGGCGGATACAATGAGCAGTTCTTC.

The chain joins TRBV5-6 to TRBJ2-3; D not resolved. The V and J ends lost 0 bases and 0 bases respectively, with 5 bases between them. This CDR3 region has 14 residues. CDR1 and CDR2 (germline): SGHDT, YYEEEE. The CDR3 protein is CASSLGDSTDTQYF. CDR3 coding DNA: TGTGCCAGCAGCTTGGGCGATAGCACAGATACGCAGTATTTT.

V usage is TRBV9 and J usage is TRBJ2-7; tentatively, D is TRBD1 (5 bases). The V gene lost 2 bases and the J gene lost 0 bases, with 9 bases spanning the gap. This CDR3 region has 14 residues. Germline V gives CDR1 SGDLS, CDR2 YYNGEE. CDR3 sequence reads: CASSVGALSYEQYF. As DNA, the CDR3 is TGTGCCAGCAGCGTTGGGGCTCTCTCCTACGAGCAGTACTTC. The full variable domain, in which reference TRBV9 and TRBJ2-7 provide the parts outside the CDR3, is DSGVTQTPKHLITATGQRVTLRCSPRSGDLSVYWYQQSLDQGLQFLIQYYNGEERAKGNILERFSAQQFPDLHSELNLSSLELGDSALYFCASSVGALSYEQYFGPGTRLTVT.

This clone was detected only once. The chain recombines TRBV5-1 with TRBJ2-2, with a weak D call TRBD1 (6 bases). This CDR3 has 15 amino acids. The germline V gene encodes CDR1 SGHRS and CDR2 YFSETQ. The V end lost 5 bases, the J end lost 2 bases, and 13 bases lay between the germline ends. The CDR3 protein is CASRLQGDNTGELFF. CDR3 bases: TGCGCCAGCAGACTACAGGGAGACAACACCGGGGAGCTGTTTTTT.

The chain employs TRBV19 and TRBJ2-1; 8 bases are a match to TRBD1. The V gene's germline CDR1 is LNHDA and CDR2 SQIVND (reference sequence). V dropped 4 bases and J dropped 5; count of bases not matched to a gene: 4. The CDR3 covers 14 residues. The CDR3 is CASSTRTGNNEQFF. Written as DNA, the CDR3 is TGTGCCAGTAGTACCCGGACAGGGAACAATGAGCAGTTCTTC. The full variable domain, its missing parts supplied by reference TRBV19 and TRBJ2-1, is DGGITQSPKYLFRKEGQNVTLSCEQNLNHDAMYWYRQDPGQGLRLIYYSQIVNDFQKGDIAEGYSVSREKKESFPLTVTSAQKNPTAFYLCASSTRTGNNEQFFGPGTRLTVL.

The V and J genes are TRBV4-1 and TRBJ2-1; TRBD2 matches at 8 bases. The ends lost 0 bases at V and 6 bases at J; junction bases unmatched: 10. Per the germline V gene, CDR1 is MGHRA and CDR2 is YSYEKL. The CDR3 is 17 amino acids. This CDR3 is CASSQEGLEMLGNEQFF. CDR3 bases: TGCGCCAGCAGCCAAGAGGGACTAGAAATGCTCGGCAATGAGCAGTTCTTC.

The rearrangement links TRBV5-1 to TRBJ1-1, with 8 bases lining up with TRBD1. Germline V lookup: CDR1 SGHRS, CDR2 YFSETQ. This CDR3 comprises 13 residues. Trimming took 4 bases from V and 5 from J; bases not matched to a gene: 4. Here the CDR3 reads CASSPQGATEAFF. The CDR3 nucleotides read TGCGCCAGCAGCCCGCAGGGGGCAACTGAAGCTTTCTTT.

J is TRBJ1-6 and V is TRBV18; 8 bases are a match to TRBD1. J gave up 6 bases and V 2 bases, and 3 bases lay outside the gene matches. Germline CDR1 reads KGHSH; CDR2 reads LQKENI. The CDR3 covers 15 residues. The CDR3 nucleotides read TGTGCCAGCTCACCAAAGCAGGGGGCTAATTCACCCCTCCACTTT. Translation gives CASSPKQGANSPLHF. The variable domain in full, with the rest retrieved from reference TRBV18 and TRBJ1-6, is NAGVMQNPRHLVRRRGQEARLRCSPMKGHSHVYWYRQLPEEGLKFMVYLQKENIIDESGMPKERFSAEFPKEGPSILRIQQVVRGDSAAYFCASSPKQGANSPLHFGNGTRLTVT.

The rearrangement uses TRBV9 and TRBJ2-2; the match to TRBD2 covers 7 bases. Germline values: CDR1 SGDLS, CDR2 YYNGEE. After removal of 5 bases from V and 2 bases from J, the junction contained 9 bases not matched to a gene. The length of the CDR3 is 16 residues. CDR3 bases: TGTGCCAGCAGGCGAGGGAGACTAGCAAACACCGGGGAGCTGTTTTTT. It encodes CASRRGRLANTGELFF.

J is TRBJ2-3 and V is TRBV5-5, with D hard to call. V lost 1 base, J lost 5 bases, and 11 bases lay in between. The CDR3 has 14 amino acids. Per germline, CDR1 SGHKS and CDR2 YYEKEE (reference sequence). The CDR3 sequence is CASSLRLAGDTQYF. CDR3 sequence (DNA): TGTGCCAGCAGCTTGCGCCTCGCCGGAGATACGCAGTATTTT.

This clone was seen only once. The gene calls are TRBV27 and TRBJ2-6; 9 nucleotides align to TRBD1. Germline V CDR1 and CDR2: MNHEY, SMNVEV (reference sequence). The CDR3 sequence is 19 residues long. The V gene end was trimmed by 3 bases and the J gene end by 0 bases; junction bases not matched to a gene: 9. The CDR3 DNA reads as TGTGCCAGCAGTTTTTCCCGGGACAGGGTCACCTCTGGGGCCAACGTCCTGACTTTC. Its translation is CASSFSRDRVTSGANVLTF.

In this sample, this clone turned up once. V and J are TRBV2 and TRBJ2-4; the match to TRBD2 covers 8 bases. The germline CDR1 and CDR2 sequences are SNHLY and FYNNEI. Trimming at V came to 3 bases and at J to 4 bases, leaving 11 bases not matched to a gene. CDR3 length: 17 residues. CDR3 region: CASSEVGTGGPKNIQYF. The CDR3 DNA sequence: TGTGCCAGCAGTGAGGTCGGAACGGGGGGGCCAAAAAACATTCAGTACTTC.

This chain uses TRBV28 with TRBJ2-7, with a possible D match to TRBD1 (5 bases). Germline V gives CDR1 MDHEN, CDR2 SYDVKM. The V end lost 2 bases, the J end lost 4 bases, and 12 bases lay between the germline ends. The CDR3 covers 14 residues. In nucleotides, the CDR3 is TGTGCCAGCAGTTTACTGACAGCAGAATACGAGCAGTACTTC. This translates into CASSLLTAEYEQYF.

V gene TRBV2 combines with J gene TRBJ2-3; D is possibly TRBD1 (5 bases). V shed 6 bases and J shed 3 bases, with 10 bases lying between them. This CDR3 spans 13 amino acids. CDR1 is SNHLY, CDR2 FYNNEI, per germline. The CDR3 spells CASRVDSTDTQYF. CDR3 DNA: TGTGCCAGCAGGGTAGACAGTACAGATACGCAGTATTTT.

This clone was recorded a few times. The CDR3 nucleotides are TGTGCCAGCAGCTCGGACAGGGGAGGCACAGATACGCAGTATTTT. Its translation is CASSSDRGGTDTQYF. The rearrangement joins TRBV28 to TRBJ2-3, with 9 bases matching TRBD1. The CDR3 is 15 amino acids. V gave up 6 bases and J gave up 1 base; unmatched junction bases: 5. Germline CDR1 reads MDHEN; CDR2 reads SYDVKM.

The V call is TRBV2, the J call TRBJ1-1; D is unclear. V lost 5 bases, J lost 6 bases, and 7 bases lay in between. This CDR3 region has 11 residues. The germline gives CDR1 SNHLY, CDR2 FYNNEI. CDR3 in DNA: TGTGCCAGCAGTTTCGAGGCTGAAGCTTTCTTT. This translates into CASSFEAEAFF.

The V gene is TRBV19, the J gene TRBJ1-1; D is ambiguous. Germline lookup yields CDR1 LNHDA and CDR2 SQIVND (reference sequence). The CDR3 length is 13 residues. Trimming shortened V by 6 bases and J by 0 bases, and 8 bases separated the two germline ends. CDR3 nucleotide sequence: TGTGCCAGTAGCATAACACTGAACACTGAAGCTTTCTTT. This sequence encodes CASSITLNTEAFF. Filled out from reference TRBV19 and TRBJ1-1, the complete variable domain reads DGGITQSPKYLFRKEGQNVTLSCEQNLNHDAMYWYRQDPGQGLRLIYYSQIVNDFQKGDIAEGYSVSREKKESFPLTVTSAQKNPTAFYLCASSITLNTEAFFGQGTRLTVV.

The sample holds many counts of this clone. This sequence joins TRBV19 and TRBJ1-2; 9 nucleotides agree with TRBD1. This CDR3 has 15 residues. Germline V gene lookup returns CDR1 LNHDA and CDR2 SQIVND (reference sequence). Trimming removed 3 bases from V and 5 bases from J; junction bases left unmatched: 7. In DNA form, the CDR3 reads TGTGCCAGTAGTATCCCCGGGACAGGGTTTTATGGCTACACCTTC. Translating gives CASSIPGTGFYGYTF. The entire variable domain, with the rest obtained from reference TRBV19 and TRBJ1-2, is as follows: DGGITQSPKYLFRKEGQNVTLSCEQNLNHDAMYWYRQDPGQGLRLIYYSQIVNDFQKGDIAEGYSVSREKKESFPLTVTSAQKNPTAFYLCASSIPGTGFYGYTFGSGTRLTVV.

The gene calls are TRBV24-1 and TRBJ2-1; 9 bases align to TRBD1. CDR1 KGHDR and CDR2 SFDVKD come from the germline V gene. Trimming took 4 bases from V and 4 from J; bases not matched to a gene: 4. The CDR3 has 15 amino acids. CDR3 sequence reads: CATSDAGTGYNEQFF. The CDR3 coding sequence is TGTGCCACCAGTGACGCCGGGACAGGGTACAATGAGCAGTTCTTC.

The sample holds one count of this clone. This sequence joins TRBV6-6 and TRBJ2-1; 10 bases line up with TRBD2. The ends lost 5 bases at V and 7 bases at J; junction bases unmatched: 26. Germline V lookup: CDR1 MNHNY, CDR2 SVGAGI (reference sequence). The CDR3 has 21 residues. CDR3 in amino acids: CASSRTFGLAVRGGSGNEQFF. The DNA for the CDR3 is TGTGCCAGCAGTCGCACATTTGGACTAGCGGTCAGAGGTGGTTCGGGAAATGAGCAGTTCTTC.

The chain joins TRBV19 to TRBJ2-5; 9 bases are shared with TRBD1. V lost 8 bases, J lost 3 bases, and 7 bases stayed unmatched. This CDR3 has 14 residues. Looked up from germline, CDR1 is LNHDA and CDR2 is SQIVND (reference sequence). The CDR3 here is CASLRGTGKETQYF. In DNA form, the CDR3 reads TGTGCCAGTTTGCGGGGGACAGGGAAAGAGACCCAGTACTTC. The variable domain in full, with the rest retrieved from reference TRBV19 and TRBJ2-5, is DGGITQSPKYLFRKEGQNVTLSCEQNLNHDAMYWYRQDPGQGLRLIYYSQIVNDFQKGDIAEGYSVSREKKESFPLTVTSAQKNPTAFYLCASLRGTGKETQYFGPGTRLLVL.

This clone appeared a single time. In DNA, the CDR3 is TGTGCCAGCTCACCTGAGACAGTTAGCTCCTACAATGAGCAGTTCTTC. It yields the protein CASSPETVSSYNEQFF. The chain recombines TRBV18 with TRBJ2-1; D may be TRBD1 (5 bases). Trimming shortened V by 3 bases and J by 0 bases, and 12 bases separated the two germline ends. This CDR3 contains 16 residues. The V gene's germline CDR1 is KGHSH and CDR2 LQKENI.

The chain is built from TRBV4-1 and TRBJ2-3; D call uncertain. This CDR3 region has 16 residues. V lost 0 bases to trimming and J lost 5 bases, with 15 bases between them. Germline assignment: CDR1 MGHRA and CDR2 YSYEKL. The DNA for the CDR3 is TGCGCCAGCAGCCAAGATCCCCCCCGTGGGCAAGATACGCAGTATTTT. Translating it yields CASSQDPPRGQDTQYF.

The chain couples TRBV18 to TRBJ1-1; a weak D match, TRBD1 (5 bases). The V gene lost 3 bases and the J gene lost 6 bases, with 17 bases spanning the gap. The CDR3 totals 15 residues. Germline-derived CDR1 and CDR2 are KGHSH and LQKENI. In DNA, the CDR3 is TGTGCCAGCTCACCCCAACAGGAGATGGACGCTGAAGCTTTCTTT. The encoded protein is CASSPQQEMDAEAFF.